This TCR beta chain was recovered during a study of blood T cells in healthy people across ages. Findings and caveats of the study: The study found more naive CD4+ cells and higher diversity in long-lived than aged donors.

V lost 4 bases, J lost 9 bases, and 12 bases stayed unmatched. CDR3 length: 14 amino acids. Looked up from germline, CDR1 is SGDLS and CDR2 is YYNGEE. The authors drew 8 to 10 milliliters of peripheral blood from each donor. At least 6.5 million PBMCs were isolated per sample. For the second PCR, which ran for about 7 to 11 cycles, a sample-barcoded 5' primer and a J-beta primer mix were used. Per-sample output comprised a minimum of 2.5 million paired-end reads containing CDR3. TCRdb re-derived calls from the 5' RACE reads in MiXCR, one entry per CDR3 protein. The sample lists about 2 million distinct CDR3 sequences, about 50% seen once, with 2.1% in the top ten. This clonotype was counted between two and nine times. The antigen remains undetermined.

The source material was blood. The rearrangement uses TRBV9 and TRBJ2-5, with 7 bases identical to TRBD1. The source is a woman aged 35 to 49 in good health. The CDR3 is CASSPVTGPESQYF. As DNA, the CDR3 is TGTGCCAGCAGCCCGGTGACAGGGCCAGAATCCCAGTACTTC.